These 14 T cell receptor beta chains were sequenced from one sample in a study of blood T cell repertoires in COVID-19. Assay: immunoSEQ multiplex PCR; the TCRdb copy retains only in-frame clones and omits some. The sample shows some 96,000 clones, roughly 85% of them seen only once. Material for sequencing was peripheral blood. The receptors derive from an older woman with acute or convalescent COVID-19.

The rearrangement uses TRBV7-6 and TRBJ2-1; D not certain. Deletions cut 0 bases from V and 4 bases from J, with 13 bases between. The V gene's germline CDR1 is SGHVS and CDR2 FNYEAQ. The CDR3 is 16 residues long. DNA for the CDR3: TGTGCCAGCAGCTTAGCGCCGGCGGAGATGTACAATGAGCAGTTCTTC. Amino acids: CASSLAPAEMYNEQFF.

The chain joins TRBV7-9 to TRBJ1-2; 7 nucleotides agree with TRBD1. CDR3 length equals 14 residues. Germline CDR1 is SEHNR and CDR2 is FQNEAQ (reference sequence). Germline trimming cut 1 base from V and 4 bases from J; bases unmatched to any gene: 3. The CDR3 bases are TGTGCCAGCAGCTTAGAAGGGGGCGGCTATGGCTACACCTTC. Encoded protein: CASSLEGGGYGYTF. The full variable domain, with the rest looked up from reference TRBV7-9 and TRBJ1-2, is DTGVSQNPRHKITKRGQNVTFRCDPISEHNRLYWYRQTLGQGPEFLTYFQNEAQLEKSRLLSDRFSAERPKGSFSTLEIQRTEQGDSAMYLCASSLEGGGYGYTFGSGTRLTVV.

The rearrangement joins TRBV20-1 to TRBJ1-1; a weak D match, TRBD1 (6 bases). The ends were cut back, 8 bases at V and 4 bases at J, with 11 bases in the middle. This CDR3 has 11 amino acids. Germline CDR1 reads DFQATT; CDR2 reads SNEGSKA (reference sequence). This CDR3 is CSCTGPTEAFF. The CDR3 DNA sequence: TGCAGTTGTACAGGGCCCACTGAAGCTTTCTTT.

The V call is TRBV15, the J call TRBJ1-1; D may be TRBD1 (6 bases). Deletions cut 0 bases from V and 4 bases from J, with 12 bases between. Per the germline V gene, CDR1 is LNHNV and CDR2 is YYDKDF (reference sequence). This CDR3 region has 15 residues. The CDR3 sequence: CATSRDILDSTEAFF. As DNA, the CDR3 is TGTGCCACCAGCAGAGATATTCTGGACAGCACTGAAGCTTTCTTT.

Comment on this clone: This sample includes further DNA sequences coding for the same CDR3. This sequence joins TRBV3-1 (or the pseudogene TRBV3-2) and TRBJ1-1, with a possible D match to TRBD1 (5 bases). V shed 3 bases and J shed 5 bases, with 13 bases lying between them. This CDR3 is built from 14 residues. CDR1 is LGHDT and CDR2 is YNNKEL in the germline V gene (reference sequence). CDR3 sequence (DNA): TGTGCCAGCAGCCAGGAAACGGGGGTGACTGAAGCTTTCTTT. Its protein product is CASSQETGVTEAFF.

The chain has TRBV11-2 and TRBJ2-1; 7 bases line up with TRBD1. After removal of 1 base from V and 15 bases from J, the junction contained 9 bases not matched to a gene. Germline CDR1 is SGHAT and CDR2 is FQNNGV. CDR3 length: 13 amino acids. For the CDR3, the DNA is TGTGCCAGCAGCTTAGGGAGGACAGGTGGACGGTTCTTC. It specifies CASSLGRTGGRFF.

The chain is built from TRBV5-6 and TRBJ2-6; D is unresolved. V lost 6 bases, J lost 1 base, and 14 bases lay in between. The germline V gene has CDR1 SGHDT and CDR2 YYEEEE. The CDR3 covers 16 residues. The CDR3 region has the DNA TGTGCCAGCATCTCGTGGGCTATGTCTGGGGCCAACGTCCTGACTTTC. Translating it yields CASISWAMSGANVLTF.

This chain connects TRBV11-3 to TRBJ2-1; no firm D call. V gave up 2 bases and J gave up 5 bases, with 13 bases separating them. The CDR3 runs 15 residues. Germline CDR1 reads SGHNT; CDR2 reads YENEEA. The CDR3 nucleotides read TGTGCCAGCAGCTTATCGGAGTTCGCACACAATGAGCAGTTCTTC. This encodes CASSLSEFAHNEQFF. Supplemented by reference TRBV11-3 and TRBJ2-1, the full variable domain reads EAGVVQSPRYKIIEKKQPVAFWCNPISGHNTLYWYLQNLGQGPELLIRYENEEAVDDSQLPKDRFSAERLKGVDSTLKIQPAELGDSAVYLCASSLSEFAHNEQFFGPGTRLTVL.

This clone is a singleton in its sample. This chain uses TRBV12-5 with TRBJ1-4, with TRBD1 as a possible D gene (5 bases). This CDR3 contains 14 residues. Between the trimmed V and J ends, which lost 1 base and 6 bases, there was a span of 9 bases. Germline loops: CDR1 LGHNT, CDR2 FRNRAP. The CDR3 sequence is CASGLGQTHEKLFF. The DNA for the CDR3 is TGTGCTAGTGGTTTGGGACAGACTCATGAAAAACTGTTTTTT.

The chain joins TRBV27 to TRBJ1-6; D not certain. The CDR3 is 16 residues long. Germline CDR1 is MNHEY and CDR2 is SMNVEV (reference sequence). V shed 0 bases and J shed 6 bases, with 12 bases lying between them. The CDR3 DNA reads TGTGCCAGCAGTTTATCGTATGGGCGGGGTAATTCACCCCTCCACTTT. Amino acid sequence: CASSLSYGRGNSPLHF.

This chain connects TRBV5-8 to TRBJ2-6, with TRBD2 identical over 10 bases. The germline V gene has CDR1 SGHTS and CDR2 YDEGEE. The CDR3 extends over 17 amino acids. The J segment lost 2 bases and the V segment lost 2 bases, leaving 4 bases of the junction unmatched. The CDR3 reads CASSFPSGGAGANVLTF. As DNA, the CDR3 is TGTGCCAGCAGCTTCCCCAGCGGGGGGGCTGGGGCCAACGTCCTGACTTTC.

This clone has just one count. CDR3 residues: CASSQDWRGNEKLFF. The CDR3 nucleotides are TGCGCCAGCAGCCAAGATTGGCGGGGGAATGAAAAACTGTTTTTT. The chain joins TRBV4-3 to TRBJ1-4; tentatively, D is TRBD1 (5 bases). The CDR3 contains 15 residues. The V gene lost 0 bases and the J gene lost 5 bases, with 10 bases spanning the gap. CDR1 is LGHNA and CDR2 is YSLEER in the germline V gene.

This clone showed up just once. The chain couples TRBV12-3 or TRBV12-4 to TRBJ2-5; D call uncertain. The ends were cut back, 3 bases at V and 1 base at J, with 6 bases in the middle. The length of the CDR3 is 13 residues. The CDR3 reads CASSFGAQETQYF. The CDR3 DNA sequence: TGTGCCAGCAGTTTTGGAGCCCAAGAGACCCAGTACTTC.

This rearrangement joins TRBV5-1 to TRBJ2-3; 7 bases fit TRBD2. The J segment lost 0 bases and the V segment lost 3 bases, leaving 4 bases of the junction unmatched. Germline V gives CDR1 SGHRS, CDR2 YFSETQ. There are 15 residues in the CDR3. The CDR3, as DNA: TGCGCCAGCAGCTCCGCTAGCGGAAGCACAGATACGCAGTATTTT. Residues: CASSSASGSTDTQYF.